Below are 21 T cell receptor beta chains sequenced from a single sample in a study of blood T cells in healthy people across ages. Next came a second PCR, run for about 6 to 12 cycles, which used a sample-barcoded 5' primer along with a J-beta primer mix. TCRdb processed the 5' RACE reads anew with MiXCR; each CDR3 protein has one entry. The data hold 850,000 to 1,300,000 distinct CDR3 sequences, with 40% to 50% observed a single time. Sample: blood. The receptors stem from an older woman in good health.

This clonotype has more than one count but fewer than ten. The rearrangement links TRBV29-1 to TRBJ2-1; 15 nucleotides align to TRBD2. The CDR3 length is 12 residues. CDR1 and CDR2 from the germline V gene are SQVTM and ANQGSEA. The junction had 1 base not matched to a gene; V was cut back by 7 bases and J by 9 bases. The CDR3 DNA sequence: TGCAGCGCGGGACTAGCGGGAGGTGAGCAGTTCTTC. This sequence encodes CSAGLAGGEQFF.

This chain links TRBV5-1 with TRBJ1-2; possible D gene TRBD1, 5 bases. This CDR3 has 13 residues. V was cut by 7 bases and J by 10 bases, with 20 bases left in between. Per germline, CDR1 SGHRS and CDR2 YFSETQ. The CDR3 DNA sequence: TGCGCCAGCCGACCCAGGGAAACCGCTGTCTACACCTTC. Its translation: CASRPRETAVYTF.

The V gene is TRBV28, the J gene TRBJ2-3, with D possibly being TRBD2 (6 bases). Germline V CDR1 and CDR2: MDHEN, SYDVKM. Between the trimmed V and J ends, which lost 2 bases and 2 bases, there was a span of 14 bases. This CDR3 is built from 16 residues. CDR3 sequence reads: CASSLVRAGYTDTQYF. CDR3 in DNA: TGTGCCAGCAGTTTAGTCCGTGCGGGGTACACAGATACGCAGTATTTT.

This rearrangement joins TRBV6-6 to TRBJ2-5; 7 bases are a match to TRBD1. The J call is uncertain, as TRBJ2-4 better fits the DNA end. The CDR3 spans 16 residues. Germline CDR1 is MNHNY and CDR2 is SVGAGI (reference sequence). The CDR3 bases are TGTGCCAGCAGTTACGAGATAAGGGGGCCTAAAAACATTCAGTACTTC. Residues: CASSYEIRGPKNIQYF.

This rearrangement joins TRBV5-1 to TRBJ2-1; 10 bases match TRBD2. This CDR3 is 16 amino acids long. Germline-derived CDR1 and CDR2 are SGHRS and YFSETQ. Losses at the gene ends were 1 base for V and 12 bases for J; bases not matched to a gene: 13. The CDR3 DNA sequence: TGCGCCAGCAGCTTGATTCCCCCTAGCGGGGGCCAAGGGCAGTTCTTC. It codes for CASSLIPPSGGQGQFF.

V gene TRBV20-1 combines with J gene TRBJ1-3; D remains unclear. This CDR3 contains 15 residues. The germline V and J ends were trimmed by 0 bases and 0 bases, with 9 bases remaining between them. Germline assignment: CDR1 DFQATT and CDR2 SNEGSKA (reference sequence). The CDR3 DNA reads TGCAGTGCTAGAGATCATGCGGGCTCTGGAAACACCATATATTTT. This translates into CSARDHAGSGNTIYF.

This clonotype was counted only a few times. This chain links TRBV2 with TRBJ1-1; 8 nucleotides line up with TRBD1. The V segment lost 0 bases and the J segment 3 bases; nucleotides outside the gene matches: 3. This CDR3 contains 15 residues. Germline CDR1 is SNHLY and CDR2 is FYNNEI. CDR3 in amino acids: CASSEADRAYTEAFF. CDR3 bases: TGTGCCAGCAGTGAAGCGGACAGGGCCTACACTGAAGCTTTCTTT.

This clonotype has at least ten counts. This chain joins TRBV12-3 or TRBV12-4 and TRBJ2-5; the D is unclear. The CDR3 loop spans 15 amino acids. The V and J ends lost 8 bases and 0 bases respectively, with 16 bases between them. CDR3 coding DNA: TGTGCCAGCCCCAGCTTCCGAGGCTACCAAGAGACCCAGTACTTC. This encodes CASPSFRGYQETQYF.

This clonotype appeared a few times. This chain uses TRBV20-1 with TRBJ1-1; D perhaps matches TRBD1 (6 bases). V lost 8 bases, J lost 0 bases, and 13 bases lay in between. In germline, CDR1 is DFQATT, CDR2 SNEGSKA (reference sequence). This CDR3 is built from 13 residues. CDR3 in amino acids: CSPEDRMNTEAFF. In DNA, the CDR3 is TGCAGTCCAGAGGACAGAATGAACACTGAAGCTTTCTTT.

In its sample, this clonotype was seen a few times. The chain combines TRBV15 with TRBJ2-1, with a weak D call TRBD2 (7 bases). The CDR3 consists of 17 residues. Germline CDR1 and CDR2: LNHNV and YYDKDF (reference sequence). Trimming cost V 0 bases and J 7 bases, with 19 bases left between them. DNA for the CDR3: TGTGCCACCAGCAGAGAAGGACTAGGGGGGCGTGGGAATGAGCAGTTCTTC. Translated: CATSREGLGGRGNEQFF.

CDR3 DNA: TGTGCCAGCAGCGTACCTCCGACAGGACGCACAGATACGCAGTATTTT. This translates into CASSVPPTGRTDTQYF. The rearrangement joins TRBV9 to TRBJ2-3, with D tentatively TRBD1 (6 bases). V was cut by 1 base and J by 1 base, with 13 bases left in between. The CDR3 has 16 residues. Looked up from germline, CDR1 is SGDLS and CDR2 is YYNGEE.

This clonotype was recorded a few times. The chain has TRBV28 and TRBJ2-7; 7 bases are a match to TRBD1. J lost 3 bases, V lost 8 bases, and 4 bases had no gene match. The germline V gene encodes CDR1 MDHEN and CDR2 SYDVKM. This CDR3 spans 12 amino acids. In DNA, the CDR3 is TGTGCCAGCTGCCGGGACAGCTACGAGCAGTACTTC. The encoded protein is CASCRDSYEQYF.

The chain couples TRBV28 to TRBJ2-3; D gene uncertain. Looked up from germline, CDR1 is MDHEN and CDR2 is SYDVKM. Trimming left V 10 bases short and J 9 bases short, with 11 bases between. This CDR3 has 10 residues. Here the CDR3 reads CATFNGTQYF. In DNA form, the CDR3 reads TGTGCCACCTTCAACGGCACGCAGTATTTT.

V is TRBV29-1 and J is TRBJ2-3; 15 bases are shared with TRBD2. Germline CDR1 reads SQVTM; CDR2 reads ANQGSEA. V trimming: 4 bases; J trimming: 5 bases; junction bases outside the gene matches: 4. The CDR3 covers 15 residues. The CDR3 reads CSVGTSGRVGDTQYF. CDR3 coding DNA: TGCAGCGTTGGGACTAGCGGGAGGGTTGGAGATACGCAGTATTTT.

The sample holds a few counts of this clonotype. The rearrangement joins TRBV15 to TRBJ2-4, with D perhaps matching TRBD1 or TRBD2 (5 bases each). With the DNA end fitting TRBJ2-7 better, the J assignment may be wrong. CDR1 LNHNV and CDR2 YYDKDF come from the germline V gene (reference sequence). CDR3 size: 13 residues. As DNA, the CDR3 is TGTGCCACCGCACAGGTTCGGGGCTACGAGCAGTACTTC. Translating it yields CATAQVRGYEQYF.

This chain links TRBV10-3 with TRBJ1-1; maybe TRBD1 (6 bases). This CDR3 is built from 14 residues. The germline V gene encodes CDR1 ENHRY and CDR2 SYGVKD. Trimming left V 2 bases short and J 10 bases short, with 17 bases between. The CDR3 nucleotides read TGTGCCATCAGTGAGCCTGGACAGACCCCTGGAGCTTTCTTT. Translation gives CAISEPGQTPGAFF.

This clonotype has only a few counts. The gene calls are TRBV29-1 and TRBJ2-1; 15 bases map to TRBD2. Trimming cost V 2 bases and J 0 bases; bases outside gene matches: 14. This CDR3 has 21 amino acids. Germline V gene data show CDR1 as SQVTM and CDR2 as ANQGSEA. CDR3 protein: CSVESPLGTSGRSVSYNEQFF. The CDR3 DNA sequence: TGCAGCGTTGAAAGTCCTCTGGGGACTAGCGGGAGGTCAGTCTCCTACAATGAGCAGTTCTTC.

The CDR3 nucleotides are TGTGCCAGCAGTTTACTAGCGGGAGAGGTCGGCACAGATACGCAGTATTTT. This encodes CASSLLAGEVGTDTQYF. The V call is TRBV6-5, the J call TRBJ2-3; 11 positions match TRBD2. This CDR3 has 17 amino acids. V lost 4 bases to trimming and J lost 1 base; unmatched junction nucleotides: 7. Germline CDR1 and CDR2: MNHEY and SVGAGI.

The chain links TRBV5-6 to TRBJ1-2; D possibly corresponds to TRBD1 (5 bases). Germline V gene lookup returns CDR1 SGHDT and CDR2 YYEEEE. Trimming cost V 4 bases and J 0 bases, with 10 bases left between them. The CDR3 covers 14 residues. DNA of the CDR3: TGTGCCAGCAGCGAGGGACCTCCTAACTATGGCTACACCTTC. This encodes CASSEGPPNYGYTF.

This clonotype came up a few times. The chain combines TRBV20-1 with TRBJ2-7, with 8 bases identical to TRBD2. The CDR3 covers 14 residues. Looked up from germline, CDR1 is DFQATT and CDR2 is SNEGSKA (reference sequence). V gave up 3 bases and J gave up 1 base; unmatched junction bases: 5. The CDR3 DNA sequence: TGCAGTGCTAGTGGGAAGCGGGGGTCCTACGAGCAGTACTTC. Protein sequence: CSASGKRGSYEQYF.

This chain joins TRBV3-1 and TRBJ2-3; 9 bases are shared with TRBD2. CDR3 length equals 16 residues. In germline, CDR1 is LGHDT, CDR2 YNNKEL (reference sequence). V lost 4 bases and J lost 8; bases outside the gene matches: 13. The CDR3 DNA reads as TGTGCCAGCAGCCCACTTATGGCGGGAGGGCTGGGTACGCAGTATTTT. Its protein is CASSPLMAGGLGTQYF.